This entry describes one T cell receptor (beta chain). The data stem from a study of shared clonotypes between healthy human individuals. Background on the study: The cohort had two women and a few men, ages 18 to 49.

Replicate PCRs from sorted subsets contained approximately 220 ng DNA, which is roughly 30,000 T cell genomes. Clones were read by immunoSEQ multiplex PCR, and TCRdb kept only the in-frame ones, dropping some. Among some 1 million clones listed, around four fifths were seen once. Germline V gene data show CDR1 as LNHDA and CDR2 as SQIVND (reference sequence). CDR3 size: 14 residues. V was shortened by 6 bases and J by 1 base, with 12 bases between the two germline ends. The rearrangement joins TRBV19 to TRBJ1-1; D possibly corresponds to TRBD1 (6 bases). This sequence was found in a young man in good health. What was sequenced was memory CD4+ T cells sorted from blood. Stated subset: CD45RA-negative fraction. The CDR3 nucleotides read TGTGCCAGTAGGTTAACAGGGCAGAACACTGAAGCTTTCTTT. Its translation: CASRLTGQNTEAFF.